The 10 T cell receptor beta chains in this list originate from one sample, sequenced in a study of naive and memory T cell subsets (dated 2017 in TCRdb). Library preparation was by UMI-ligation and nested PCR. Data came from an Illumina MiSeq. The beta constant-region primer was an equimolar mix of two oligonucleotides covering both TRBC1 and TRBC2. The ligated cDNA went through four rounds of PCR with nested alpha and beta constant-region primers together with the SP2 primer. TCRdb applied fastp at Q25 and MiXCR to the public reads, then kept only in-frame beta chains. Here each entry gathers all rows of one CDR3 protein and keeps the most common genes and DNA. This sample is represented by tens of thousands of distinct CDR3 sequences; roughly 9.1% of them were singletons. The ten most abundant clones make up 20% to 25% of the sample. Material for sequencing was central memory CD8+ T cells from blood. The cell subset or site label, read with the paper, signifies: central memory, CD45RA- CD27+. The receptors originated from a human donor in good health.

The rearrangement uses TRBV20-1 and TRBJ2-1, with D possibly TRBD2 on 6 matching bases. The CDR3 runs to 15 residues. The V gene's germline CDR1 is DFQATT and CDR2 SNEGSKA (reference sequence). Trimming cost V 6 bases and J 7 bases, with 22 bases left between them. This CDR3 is CSADVYGGGPNEQFF. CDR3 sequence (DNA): TGCAGTGCAGACGTTTACGGGGGTGGGCCGAATGAGCAGTTCTTC.

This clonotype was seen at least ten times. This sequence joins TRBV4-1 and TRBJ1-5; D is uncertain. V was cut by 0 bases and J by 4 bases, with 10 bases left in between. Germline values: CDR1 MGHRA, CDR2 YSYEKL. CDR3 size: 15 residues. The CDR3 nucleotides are TGCGCCAGCAGCCAAGATTCGCGATTAAATCAGCCCCAGCATTTT. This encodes CASSQDSRLNQPQHF.

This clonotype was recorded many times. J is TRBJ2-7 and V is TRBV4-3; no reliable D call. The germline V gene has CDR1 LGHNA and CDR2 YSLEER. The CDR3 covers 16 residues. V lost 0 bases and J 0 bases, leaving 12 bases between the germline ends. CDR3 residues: CASSQDYGLPSYEQYF. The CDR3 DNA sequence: TGCGCCAGCAGCCAAGACTATGGGCTGCCCTCCTACGAGCAGTACTTC.

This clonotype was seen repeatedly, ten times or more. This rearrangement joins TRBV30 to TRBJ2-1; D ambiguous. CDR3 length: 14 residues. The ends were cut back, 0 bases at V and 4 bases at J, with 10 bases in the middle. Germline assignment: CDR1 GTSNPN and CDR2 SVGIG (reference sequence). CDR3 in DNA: TGTGCCTGGAGTGTACTGTCTGATTACAATGAGCAGTTCTTC. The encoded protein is CAWSVLSDYNEQFF.

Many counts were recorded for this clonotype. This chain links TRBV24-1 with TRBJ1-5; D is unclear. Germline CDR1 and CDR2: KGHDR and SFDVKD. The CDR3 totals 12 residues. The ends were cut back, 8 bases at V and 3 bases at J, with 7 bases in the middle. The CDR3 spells CATILLNQPQHF. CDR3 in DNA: TGTGCCACCATTTTGCTCAATCAGCCCCAGCATTTT.

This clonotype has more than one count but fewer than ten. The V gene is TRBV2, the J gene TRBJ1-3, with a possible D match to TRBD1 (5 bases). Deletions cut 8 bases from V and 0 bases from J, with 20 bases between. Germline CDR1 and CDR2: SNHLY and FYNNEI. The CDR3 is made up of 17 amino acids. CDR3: CASLTIRGRSSGNTIYF. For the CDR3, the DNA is TGTGCCAGCTTGACCATCCGGGGCAGAAGCTCTGGAAACACCATATATTTT.

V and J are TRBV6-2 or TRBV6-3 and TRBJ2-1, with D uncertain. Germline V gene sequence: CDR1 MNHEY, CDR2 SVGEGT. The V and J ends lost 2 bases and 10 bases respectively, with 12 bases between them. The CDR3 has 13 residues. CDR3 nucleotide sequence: TGTGCCAGCAGTTACGGGCGCCCCACAGAGCAGTTCTTC. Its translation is CASSYGRPTEQFF.

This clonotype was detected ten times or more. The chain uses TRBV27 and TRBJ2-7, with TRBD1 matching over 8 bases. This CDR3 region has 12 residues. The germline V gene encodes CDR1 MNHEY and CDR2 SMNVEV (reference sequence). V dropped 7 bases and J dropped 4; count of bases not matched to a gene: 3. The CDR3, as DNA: TGTGCCAGCAAAACAGGGGGGTACGAGCAGTACTTC. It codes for CASKTGGYEQYF.

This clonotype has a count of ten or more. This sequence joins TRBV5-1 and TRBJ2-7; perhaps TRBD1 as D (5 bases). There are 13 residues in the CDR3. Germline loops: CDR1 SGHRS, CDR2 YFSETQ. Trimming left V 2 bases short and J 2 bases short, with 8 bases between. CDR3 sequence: CASSFSGTYEQYF. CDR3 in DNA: TGCGCCAGCAGCTTTTCAGGGACCTACGAGCAGTACTTC.

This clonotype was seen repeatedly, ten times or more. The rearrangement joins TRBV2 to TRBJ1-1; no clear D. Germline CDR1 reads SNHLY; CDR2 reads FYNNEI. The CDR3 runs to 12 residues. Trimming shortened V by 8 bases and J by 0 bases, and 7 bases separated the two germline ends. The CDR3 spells CASSAVNTEAFF. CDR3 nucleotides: TGTGCCAGCTCCGCGGTGAACACTGAAGCTTTCTTT.